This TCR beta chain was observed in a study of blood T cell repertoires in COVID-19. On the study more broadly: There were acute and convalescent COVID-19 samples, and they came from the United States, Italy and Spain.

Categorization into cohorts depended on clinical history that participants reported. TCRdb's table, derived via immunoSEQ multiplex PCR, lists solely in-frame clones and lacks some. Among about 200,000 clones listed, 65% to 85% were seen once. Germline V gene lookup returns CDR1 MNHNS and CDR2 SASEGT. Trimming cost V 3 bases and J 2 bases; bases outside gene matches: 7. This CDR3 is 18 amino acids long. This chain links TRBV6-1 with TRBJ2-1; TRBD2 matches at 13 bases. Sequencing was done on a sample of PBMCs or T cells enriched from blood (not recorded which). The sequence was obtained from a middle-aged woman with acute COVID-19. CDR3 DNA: TGTGCCAGCAGTGACCGGACTAGCGGGAGAGGGACCTACAATGAGCAGTTCTTC. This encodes CASSDRTSGRGTYNEQFF.